This record concerns one TCR beta chain sequence. Its antigen is not identified. The PCR employed 60 Vbeta primers together with 13 Jbeta primers. The repertoire was sequenced with immunoSEQ multiplex PCR; TCRdb's copy has only in-frame clones and lacks some. The table has just under 95,000 clones, roughly 80% seen once. V dropped 4 bases and J dropped 5; count of bases not matched to a gene: 5. The V gene's germline CDR1 is SGHDT and CDR2 YYEEEE. The CDR3 totals 14 residues. This sample is part of a study of cytomegalovirus exposure and HLA in healthy donors. Whole-study results and caveats: Cytomegalovirus-associated status was assigned to more than 150 TCR beta chains. Among the CMV-associated chains, three were confirmed in vitro as specific for CMV antigens. Cytomegalovirus status was reportedly diagnosed by the classifier with high sensitivity and specificity.

The sequencing sample was made of PBMCs. The chain recombines TRBV5-6 with TRBJ1-2; 10 nucleotides align to TRBD1. This clonotype was sampled from a man in his fifties or sixties in good health and CMV-seropositive. Here the CDR3 reads CASSMTGGEYGYTF. In DNA, the CDR3 is TGTGCCAGCAGCATGACAGGGGGCGAGTATGGCTACACCTTC.